This entry is about one TCR beta chain. The antigen is undetermined. The sample is drawn from a study of glioma-infiltrating T cells. Points from the study as a whole: Very few CDR3 sequences were shared between tissue and blood. Above-expected tissue-blood divergence occurred in all gliomas, most in low-grade ones.

The iRepertoire nested amplicon-rescue multiplex PCR amplified TCR alpha and beta CDR3s from RNA. One-step reverse transcription and amplification started from around 100-400 ng of tissue mRNA or PBMC total RNA. Each CDR3 protein gets one entry after TCRdb re-called the multiplex PCR reads with MiXCR. The repertoire consists of about 140,000 distinct CDR3 sequences, with about two fifths occurring once and the leading ten covering over 15%. Source material: glioma tissue, nonneoplastic brain tissue, or PBMCs (not recorded which). The sequence was obtained from a human donor with low-grade glioma or glioblastoma, undergoing nonglioma brain surgery, or in good health (not recorded which).

DNA of the CDR3: TGTGCCAGCAGTTTATCGCCCCGGGGGGAGACCCAGTACTTC. Translated: CASSLSPRGETQYF. The chain combines TRBV27 with TRBJ2-5; maybe TRBD2 (6 bases). V was trimmed by 0 bases and J by 5 bases, leaving 10 bases between them. This CDR3 contains 14 residues. The germline V gene has CDR1 MNHEY and CDR2 SMNVEV (reference sequence).